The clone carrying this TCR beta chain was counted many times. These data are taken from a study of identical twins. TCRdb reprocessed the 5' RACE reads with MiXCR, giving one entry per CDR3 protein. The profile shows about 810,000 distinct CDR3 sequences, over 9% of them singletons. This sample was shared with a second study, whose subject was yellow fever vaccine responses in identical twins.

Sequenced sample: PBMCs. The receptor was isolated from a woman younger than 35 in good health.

CDR3 protein: CASSPVGQGYNEQFF. Written as DNA, the CDR3 is TGTGCCAGCAGCCCCGTGGGGCAGGGCTACAATGAGCAGTTCTTC. The chain carries TRBV3-1 and TRBJ2-1; the D gene is possibly TRBD1 (5 bases). Germline CDR1 reads LGHDT; CDR2 reads YNNKEL (reference sequence). With 4 bases removed from V and 3 bases from J, the gap between germline ends came to 13 bases. The CDR3 contains 15 residues.